These 12 T cell receptor beta chains came from one sample sequenced in a study of T cells in Graves' hyperthyroidism and ophthalmopathy. The CDR3 regions of TCR beta were amplified from RNA transcripts. The study used the HTBI primer set for a first-round RT-PCR of the TCR CDR3. Each CDR3 protein gets one entry after TCRdb re-called the multiplex PCR reads with MiXCR. The sample shows about 550,000 distinct CDR3 sequences, around 20% of them seen only once. Material: blood. The receptors stem from a man aged 18-30 years with Graves' hyperthyroidism.

This chain links TRBV20-1 with TRBJ2-5; 8 bases map to TRBD1. This CDR3 has 13 residues. Germline V CDR1 and CDR2: DFQATT, SNEGSKA (reference sequence). The J segment lost 5 bases and the V segment lost 6 bases, leaving 8 bases of the junction unmatched. The CDR3 coding sequence is TGCAGTGCCCAAGGACAGGGTGGGGAGACCCAGTACTTC. Amino acid sequence: CSAQGQGGETQYF.

This clonotype was observed many times. The chain has TRBV5-1 and TRBJ1-1; no clear D gene. Trimming took 6 bases from V and 3 from J, leaving 18 bases between them. The CDR3 totals 15 residues. Per the germline V gene, CDR1 is SGHRS and CDR2 is YFSETQ. The CDR3 DNA follows: TGCGCCAGCAATAGTCCCGGACTGATGGACACTGAAGCTTTCTTT. Translating gives CASNSPGLMDTEAFF. Using reference TRBV5-1 and TRBJ1-1 for the parts outside the CDR3, the full variable domain is KAGVTQTPRYLIKTRGQQVTLSCSPISGHRSVSWYQQTPGQGLQFLFEYFSETQRNKGNFPGRFSGRQFSNSRSEMNVSTLELGDSALYLCASNSPGLMDTEAFFGQGTRLTVV.

This clonotype showed up many times. J is TRBJ1-5 and V is TRBV20-1; no firm D call. The CDR3 extends over 9 amino acids. Germline CDR1 reads DFQATT; CDR2 reads SNEGSKA (reference sequence). Trimming removed 1 base from V and 11 bases from J, with 3 bases in between. The CDR3 region has the DNA TGCAGTGCTAGAGTTGCCCAGCATTTT. Amino acid sequence: CSARVAQHF.

The chain joins TRBV20-1 to TRBJ1-5; TRBD1 matches 8 bases. V trimming: 4 bases; J trimming: 6 bases; junction bases outside the gene matches: 5. Germline V lookup: CDR1 DFQATT, CDR2 SNEGSKA (reference sequence). The CDR3 length is 13 residues. The CDR3 DNA follows: TGCAGTGCTATCGGACAGGGTTCTCAGCCCCAGCATTTT. Translated, it gives CSAIGQGSQPQHF.

The J gene is TRBJ1-3, the V gene TRBV20-1; D call uncertain. CDR1 and CDR2 from the germline V gene are DFQATT and SNEGSKA (reference sequence). V lost 4 bases and J lost 4, with 11 bases in between. The CDR3 contains 13 residues. CDR3 loop: CSATKTGGNTIYF. The CDR3 DNA follows: TGCAGTGCTACCAAGACGGGGGGAAACACCATATATTTT.

This clonotype was seen a few times. The chain carries TRBV10-3 and TRBJ1-3; unclear D gene. Germline assignment: CDR1 ENHRY and CDR2 SYGVKD. Deletions cut 3 bases from V and 7 bases from J, with 7 bases between. The CDR3 consists of 12 residues. In nucleotides, the CDR3 is TGTGCCATCAGTGAAGGCGGCAACACCATATATTTT. Protein sequence: CAISEGGNTIYF.

V usage is TRBV11-2 and J usage is TRBJ2-7; 9 nucleotides agree with TRBD2. Germline V gives CDR1 SGHAT, CDR2 FQNNGV. The CDR3 totals 16 residues. The V segment lost 0 bases and the J segment 3 bases; nucleotides outside the gene matches: 6. The CDR3 region has the DNA TGTGCCAGCAGCTTAGAAATCAGCGGGGGGTTCTACGAGCAGTACTTC. Encoded protein: CASSLEISGGFYEQYF.

This clonotype was observed at least ten times. This sequence joins TRBV28 and TRBJ1-2; D may be TRBD1 (5 bases). CDR1 is MDHEN, CDR2 SYDVKM, per germline. V gave up 10 bases and J gave up 5 bases, with 23 bases separating them. The CDR3 has 15 residues. CDR3 amino acids: CATQYGDQFTYGYTF. The CDR3 DNA is TGTGCCACACAATATGGGGACCAATTTACATATGGCTACACCTTC.

This clonotype was seen only a few times. Sequence at one end of the junction differs from germline and may be a read error. The rearrangement uses TRBV29-1 and TRBJ2-4; possibly TRBD2 for D (6 bases). The CDR3 extends over 17 amino acids. The V gene's germline CDR1 is SQVTM and CDR2 ANQGSEA. The CDR3 spells CSLGDWRLFLAKNIKYF. CDR3 coding DNA: TGCAGCTTAGGGGACTGGCGCCTATTTCTAGCCAAAAACATTAAGTACTTC.

This clonotype was recorded at least ten times. This CDR3 reads CASSYSYKWGTGELFF. Written as DNA, the CDR3 is TGTGCCAGCAGTTACTCATACAAATGGGGCACCGGGGAGCTGTTTTTT. The chain has TRBV6-5 and TRBJ2-2; no clear D gene. This CDR3 has 16 residues. Per the germline V gene, CDR1 is MNHEY and CDR2 is SVGAGI. V was trimmed by 0 bases and J by 4 bases, leaving 12 bases between them.

This clonotype was found many times. This chain links TRBV11-3 with TRBJ1-1; D unclear. Germline CDR1 SGHNT, CDR2 YENEEA. Trimming took off 6 bases at V and 10 bases at J, with 18 bases between the two ends. The CDR3 is made up of 13 amino acids. CDR3 protein: CASSSGRVIGAFF. The CDR3 region has the DNA TGTGCCAGCAGTTCAGGCCGGGTAATCGGAGCTTTCTTT. Variable domain in full (rest from reference TRBV11-3 and TRBJ1-1): EAGVVQSPRYKIIEKKQPVAFWCNPISGHNTLYWYLQNLGQGPELLIRYENEEAVDDSQLPKDRFSAERLKGVDSTLKIQPAELGDSAVYLCASSSGRVIGAFFGQGTRLTVV.

This clonotype was picked up many times. J is TRBJ2-7 and V is TRBV9; D is unclear. Germline V gene lookup returns CDR1 SGDLS and CDR2 YYNGEE. The CDR3 has 14 amino acids. The germline V and J ends were trimmed by 3 bases and 2 bases, with 12 bases remaining between them. CDR3 DNA: TGTGCCAGCAGCGCGAGCGACAACCCCTACGAGCAGTACTTC. This translates into CASSASDNPYEQYF.